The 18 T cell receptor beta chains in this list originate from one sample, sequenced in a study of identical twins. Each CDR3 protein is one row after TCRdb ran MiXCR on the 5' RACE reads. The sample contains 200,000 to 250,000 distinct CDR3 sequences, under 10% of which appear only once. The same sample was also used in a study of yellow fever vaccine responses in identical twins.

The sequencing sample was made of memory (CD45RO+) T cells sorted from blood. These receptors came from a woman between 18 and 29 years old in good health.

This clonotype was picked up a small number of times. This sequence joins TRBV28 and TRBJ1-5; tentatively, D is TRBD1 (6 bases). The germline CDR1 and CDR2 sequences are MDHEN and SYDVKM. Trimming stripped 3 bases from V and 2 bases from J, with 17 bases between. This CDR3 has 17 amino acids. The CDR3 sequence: CASSFSLSGARNQPQHF. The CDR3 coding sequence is TGTGCCAGCAGTTTTAGTTTGTCAGGGGCACGCAATCAGCCCCAGCATTTT.

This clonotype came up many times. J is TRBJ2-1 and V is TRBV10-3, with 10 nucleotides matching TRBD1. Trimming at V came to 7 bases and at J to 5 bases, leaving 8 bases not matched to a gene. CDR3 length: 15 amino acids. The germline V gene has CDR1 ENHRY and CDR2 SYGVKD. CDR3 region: CAITPAGTGDNEQFF. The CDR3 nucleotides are TGTGCCATCACCCCGGCCGGGACAGGGGACAATGAGCAGTTCTTC.

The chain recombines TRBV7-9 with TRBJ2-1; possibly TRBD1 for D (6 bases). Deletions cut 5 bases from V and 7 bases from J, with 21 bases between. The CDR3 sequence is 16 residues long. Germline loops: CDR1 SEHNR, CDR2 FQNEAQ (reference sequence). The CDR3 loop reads CASSLKNRDLRNEQFF. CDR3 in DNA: TGTGCCAGCAGCCTCAAGAACAGGGATCTACGGAATGAGCAGTTCTTC. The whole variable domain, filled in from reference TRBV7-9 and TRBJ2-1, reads DTGVSQNPRHKITKRGQNVTFRCDPISEHNRLYWYRQTLGQGPEFLTYFQNEAQLEKSRLLSDRFSAERPKGSFSTLEIQRTEQGDSAMYLCASSLKNRDLRNEQFFGPGTRLTVL.

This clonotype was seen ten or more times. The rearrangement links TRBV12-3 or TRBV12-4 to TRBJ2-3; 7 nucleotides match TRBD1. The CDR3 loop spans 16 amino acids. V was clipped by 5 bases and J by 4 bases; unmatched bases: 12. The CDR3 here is CASSPRQGKEADTQYF. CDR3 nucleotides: TGTGCCAGCAGTCCACGACAGGGAAAGGAGGCAGATACGCAGTATTTT.

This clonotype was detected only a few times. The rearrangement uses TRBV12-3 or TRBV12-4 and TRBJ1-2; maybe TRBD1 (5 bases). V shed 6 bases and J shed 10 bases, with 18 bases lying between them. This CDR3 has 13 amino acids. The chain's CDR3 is CASRRQRVGDYTF. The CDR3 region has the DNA TGTGCCAGCAGACGACAGAGGGTTGGAGACTACACCTTC.

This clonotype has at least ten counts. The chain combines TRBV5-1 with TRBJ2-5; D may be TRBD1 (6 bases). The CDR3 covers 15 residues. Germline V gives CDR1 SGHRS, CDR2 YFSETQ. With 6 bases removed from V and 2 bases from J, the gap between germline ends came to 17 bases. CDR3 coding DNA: TGCGCCAGCACCCTGCTGGGACAACAACAAGAGACCCAGTACTTC. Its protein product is CASTLLGQQQETQYF.

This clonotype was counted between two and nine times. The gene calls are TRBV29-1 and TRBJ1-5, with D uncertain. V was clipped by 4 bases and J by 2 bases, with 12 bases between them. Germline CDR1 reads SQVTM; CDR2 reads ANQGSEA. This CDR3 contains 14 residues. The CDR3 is CSVGVGSGNQPQHF. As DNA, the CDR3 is TGCAGCGTTGGGGTGGGGAGCGGCAATCAGCCCCAGCATTTT.

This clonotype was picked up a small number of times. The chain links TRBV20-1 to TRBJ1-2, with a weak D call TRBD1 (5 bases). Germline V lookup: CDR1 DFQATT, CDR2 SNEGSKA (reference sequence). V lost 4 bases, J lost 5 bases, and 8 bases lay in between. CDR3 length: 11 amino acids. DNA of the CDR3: TGCAGTGCTAAGGACATTTATGGCTACACCTTC. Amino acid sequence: CSAKDIYGYTF.

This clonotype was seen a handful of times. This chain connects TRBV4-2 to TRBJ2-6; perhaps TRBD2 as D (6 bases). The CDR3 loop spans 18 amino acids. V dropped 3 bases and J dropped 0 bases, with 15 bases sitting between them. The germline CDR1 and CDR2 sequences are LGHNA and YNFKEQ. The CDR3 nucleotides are TGTGCCAGCAGCCAGGGACTGGGATCGGACTCTGGGGCCAACGTCCTGACTTTC. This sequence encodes CASSQGLGSDSGANVLTF.

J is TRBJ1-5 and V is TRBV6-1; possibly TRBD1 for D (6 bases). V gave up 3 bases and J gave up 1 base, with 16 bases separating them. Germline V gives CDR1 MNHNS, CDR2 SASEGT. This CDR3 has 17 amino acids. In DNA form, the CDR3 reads TGTGCCAGCAGTGATAATTCGGGGGGCTGGAGCAATCAGCCCCAGCATTTT. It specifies CASSDNSGGWSNQPQHF.

This CDR3 is CASSDRVTEAFF. In nucleotides, the CDR3 is TGTGCCAGCAGTGACAGGGTTACTGAAGCTTTCTTT. The chain is built from TRBV2 and TRBJ1-1; D is possibly TRBD1 (5 bases). The CDR3 runs to 12 residues. Germline V lookup: CDR1 SNHLY, CDR2 FYNNEI. V was clipped by 3 bases and J by 5 bases, with 7 bases between them.

CDR3: CASTGGQPRVSTDTQYF. The CDR3 nucleotides are TGTGCCAGCACCGGAGGACAGCCGAGGGTGAGCACAGATACGCAGTATTTT. This sequence joins TRBV6-1 and TRBJ2-3, with a possible D match to TRBD1 (6 bases). Trimming took 7 bases from V and 0 from J, leaving 20 bases between them. This CDR3 contains 17 residues. The germline V gene encodes CDR1 MNHNS and CDR2 SASEGT.

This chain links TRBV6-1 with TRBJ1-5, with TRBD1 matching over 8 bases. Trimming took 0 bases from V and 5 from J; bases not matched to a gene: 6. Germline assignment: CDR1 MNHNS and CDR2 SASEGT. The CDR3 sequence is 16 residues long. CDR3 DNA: TGTGCCAGCAGTGAAGCGGCAGGGGGCGGATATCAGCCCCAGCATTTT. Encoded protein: CASSEAAGGGYQPQHF.

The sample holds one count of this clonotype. The CDR3 loop is CASRNRDQGFREQYF. CDR3 sequence (DNA): TGTGCCAGCAGGAACCGGGACCAGGGCTTTCGGGAGCAGTACTTC. This rearrangement joins TRBV28 to TRBJ2-7; the D gene could be TRBD1 or TRBD2 (5 bases each). Deletions cut 6 bases from V and 7 bases from J, with 22 bases between. The CDR3 sequence is 15 residues long. Germline V gene sequence: CDR1 MDHEN, CDR2 SYDVKM. The whole variable domain, filled in from reference TRBV28 and TRBJ2-7, reads DVKVTQSSRYLVKRTGEKVFLECVQDMDHENMFWYRQDPGLGLRLIYFSYDVKMKEKGDIPEGYSVSREKKERFSLILESASTNQTSMYLCASRNRDQGFREQYFGPGTRLTVT.

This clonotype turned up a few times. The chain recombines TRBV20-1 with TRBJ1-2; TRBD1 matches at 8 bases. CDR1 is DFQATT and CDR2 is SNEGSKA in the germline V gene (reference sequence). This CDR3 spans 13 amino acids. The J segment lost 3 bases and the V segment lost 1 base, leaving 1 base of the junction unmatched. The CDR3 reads CSARATGDYGYTF. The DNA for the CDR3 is TGCAGTGCTAGAGCGACAGGGGACTATGGCTACACCTTC.

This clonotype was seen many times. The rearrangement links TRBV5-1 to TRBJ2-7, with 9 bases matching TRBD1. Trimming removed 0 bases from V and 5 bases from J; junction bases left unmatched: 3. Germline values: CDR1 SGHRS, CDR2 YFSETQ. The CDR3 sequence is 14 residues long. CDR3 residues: CASSLGQGDHEQYF. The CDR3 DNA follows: TGCGCCAGCAGCTTGGGACAGGGGGACCACGAGCAGTACTTC.

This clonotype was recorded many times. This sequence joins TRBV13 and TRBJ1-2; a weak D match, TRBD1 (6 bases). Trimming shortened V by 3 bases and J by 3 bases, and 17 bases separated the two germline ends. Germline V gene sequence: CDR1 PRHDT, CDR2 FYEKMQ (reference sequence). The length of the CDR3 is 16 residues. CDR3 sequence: CASSLGHVNPDYGYTF. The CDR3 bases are TGTGCCAGCAGCTTGGGACACGTCAACCCTGACTATGGCTACACCTTC.

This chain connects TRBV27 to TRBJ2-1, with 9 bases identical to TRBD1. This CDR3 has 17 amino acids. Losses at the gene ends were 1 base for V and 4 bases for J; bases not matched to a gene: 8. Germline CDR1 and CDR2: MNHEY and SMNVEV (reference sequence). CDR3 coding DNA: TGTGCCAGCAGTTTATTTTCCGGGACAGGGTCATACAATGAGCAGTTCTTC. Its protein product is CASSLFSGTGSYNEQFF.